The 22 T cell receptor beta chains below were found in one sample sequenced in a study of blood T cell repertoires in COVID-19 (dated by TCRdb to about 2020). Library creation used the immunoSEQ multiplex PCR assay. In its TCRdb copy, this immuneACCESS table keeps in-frame sequences only and misses some clones. Where compared with another copy, unresolved V genes explain less than half of these, and the others have no known cause. In all, the sample holds some 250,000 clones, and around 89% of those were seen once. The ten largest clonotypes hold about 1% of the sample. What was sequenced was peripheral blood. Receptors originate from a woman between 35 and 50 years old who had recovered from COVID-19.

The CDR3 spells CASSMGGRGPGELFF. In DNA, the CDR3 is TGTGCCAGTAGTATGGGTGGCAGGGGCCCCGGGGAGCTGTTTTTT. The rearrangement joins TRBV19 to TRBJ2-2, with D perhaps matching TRBD1 (6 bases). From germline, CDR1 is LNHDA and CDR2 SQIVND (reference sequence). The V end was cut by 3 bases, the J end by 6 bases, with 14 bases between. The CDR3 has 15 residues.

V usage is TRBV10-1 and J usage is TRBJ2-2; perhaps TRBD2 as D (6 bases). With 4 bases removed from V and 6 bases from J, the gap between germline ends came to 12 bases. There are 14 residues in the CDR3. The germline CDR1 and CDR2 sequences are WNHNN and SYGVQD (reference sequence). This CDR3 is CASSGGGISGELFF. The CDR3 bases are TGCGCCAGCAGTGGTGGGGGGATCTCCGGGGAGCTGTTTTTT.

The chain carries TRBV7-2 and TRBJ2-1; 12 bases are a match to TRBD2. Germline loops: CDR1 SGHTA, CDR2 FQGNSA. The V segment lost 5 bases and the J segment 5 bases; nucleotides outside the gene matches: 4. The CDR3 has 15 residues. The CDR3 protein is CASSTLAGGNNEQFF. CDR3 nucleotides: TGTGCCAGCAGCACCCTAGCGGGAGGGAACAATGAGCAGTTCTTC.

The gene calls are TRBV5-5 and TRBJ1-1; tentative D call: TRBD1 (5 bases). This CDR3 has 13 residues. Trimming left V 0 bases short and J 7 bases short, with 10 bases between. Germline CDR1 is SGHKS and CDR2 is YYEKEE (reference sequence). In nucleotides, the CDR3 is TGTGCCAGCAGCTTGGTGGCCCAGGGTGAAGCTTTCTTT. Amino acid sequence: CASSLVAQGEAFF. Full variable domain (remainder filled in from reference TRBV5-5 and TRBJ1-1): DAGVTQSPTHLIKTRGQQVTLRCSPISGHKSVSWYQQVLGQGPQFIFQYYEKEERGRGNFPDRFSARQFPNYSSELNVNALLLGDSALYLCASSLVAQGEAFFGQGTRLTVV.

The rearrangement links TRBV27 to TRBJ1-2; possibly TRBD1 for D (5 bases). The CDR3 length is 13 residues. Germline V gene lookup returns CDR1 MNHEY and CDR2 SMNVEV (reference sequence). The V gene lost 6 bases and the J gene lost 2 bases, with 10 bases spanning the gap. The CDR3 sequence is CASSRGGNYGYTF. CDR3 nucleotide sequence: TGTGCCAGCAGCCGGGGGGGGAACTATGGCTACACCTTC.

The chain employs TRBV13 and TRBJ2-1; D is ambiguous. Per the germline V gene, CDR1 is PRHDT and CDR2 is FYEKMQ (reference sequence). Deletions cut 4 bases from V and 6 bases from J, with 16 bases between. This CDR3 is built from 15 residues. The chain's CDR3 is CASSSEAPLVNEQFF. DNA of the CDR3: TGTGCCAGCAGCTCCGAGGCCCCTCTGGTCAATGAGCAGTTCTTC.

V is TRBV5-1 and J is TRBJ2-3; no definite D call. CDR1 is SGHRS and CDR2 is YFSETQ in the germline V gene. CDR3 length equals 15 residues. Trimming took off 0 bases at V and 4 bases at J, with 12 bases between the two ends. DNA for the CDR3: TGCGCCAGCAGCTTGGGACACGCTATGGCAGATACGCAGTATTTT. Protein sequence: CASSLGHAMADTQYF. Based on the CDR3 plus reference TRBV5-1 and TRBJ2-3, the full variable domain is KAGVTQTPRYLIKTRGQQVTLSCSPISGHRSVSWYQQTPGQGLQFLFEYFSETQRNKGNFPGRFSGRQFSNSRSEMNVSTLELGDSALYLCASSLGHAMADTQYFGPGTRLTVL.

The CDR3 bases are TGTGCCAGCAGCCACCGACAGGCGCGACACTACAATGAGCAGTTCTTC. Amino acids: CASSHRQARHYNEQFF. V and J are TRBV5-6 and TRBJ2-1, with D perhaps matching TRBD1 (6 bases). Germline V CDR1 and CDR2: SGHDT, YYEEEE. V was clipped by 4 bases and J by 3 bases, with 17 bases between them. CDR3 length equals 16 residues.

This clone was seen only once. The V and J genes are TRBV18 and TRBJ2-1; 7 positions agree with TRBD1. Germline V CDR1 and CDR2: KGHSH, LQKENI. V dropped 3 bases and J dropped 7; count of bases not matched to a gene: 9. There are 15 residues in the CDR3. The CDR3 DNA follows: TGTGCCAGCTCACCGACAGGGTCTGGGGCTAATGAGCAGTTCTTC. It is translated as CASSPTGSGANEQFF.

Concerning this clone itself: One end of the junction varies from germline; a read error may be responsible. This chain uses TRBV19 with TRBJ2-1, with a weak D call TRBD1 (5 bases). The CDR3 is 13 amino acids. Germline CDR1 is LNHDA and CDR2 is SQIVND (reference sequence). DNA for the CDR3: TGTGCCAGTAGTATAGGCTTTGGGGCAGGTTTGGTCTTC. It translates to CASSIGFGAGLVF.

The CDR3 region is CAIRAGGTNTGELFF. CDR3 coding DNA: TGTGCCATCAGGGCTGGGGGGACGAACACCGGGGAGCTGTTTTTT. J is TRBJ2-2 and V is TRBV10-3, with D perhaps TRBD2 (6 bases). CDR3 length equals 15 residues. V dropped 6 bases and J dropped 0 bases, with 11 bases sitting between them. CDR1 and CDR2 (germline): ENHRY, SYGVKD.

J is TRBJ2-1 and V is TRBV7-2, with D perhaps matching TRBD2 (5 bases). V gave up 1 base and J gave up 7 bases, with 11 bases separating them. In germline, CDR1 is SGHTA, CDR2 FQGNSA. The CDR3 loop spans 14 amino acids. Here the CDR3 DNA reads TGTGCCAGCAGCTTAGGGGCCGGGGAGAATGAGCAGTTCTTC. Translating gives CASSLGAGENEQFF.

J is TRBJ2-2 and V is TRBV29-1; 8 nucleotides align to TRBD2. V was clipped by 6 bases and J by 3 bases; unmatched bases: 3. CDR3 length equals 13 residues. Germline-derived CDR1 and CDR2 are SQVTM and ANQGSEA. As DNA, the CDR3 is TGCAGCGTCAGGACTAGCCACACCGGGGAGCTGTTTTTT. Its translation is CSVRTSHTGELFF.

This chain joins TRBV7-9 and TRBJ1-3; D is uncertain. The V end lost 5 bases, the J end lost 2 bases, and 7 bases lay between the germline ends. The CDR3 sequence is 13 residues long. CDR1 and CDR2 from the germline V gene are SEHNR and FQNEAQ (reference sequence). The CDR3 is CASSGSAGNTIYF. In DNA form, the CDR3 reads TGTGCCAGCAGCGGTAGCGCTGGAAACACCATATATTTT.

This clone was seen only once. The CDR3 carries no conserved terminal phenylalanine or tryptophan, so it likely arises from a read error. The DNA is omitted, as the CDR3 cannot be located on it reliably, and the CDR3 follows TCRdb's listing. This sequence joins TRBV2 and TRBJ1-2. Ends included, the CDR3 has 14 residues. CDR1 and CDR2 (germline): SNHLY, FYNNEI. Here the CDR3 reads CASSEAGAPGLLTL.

This sequence joins TRBV11-3 and TRBJ2-3, with D possibly being TRBD2 (6 bases). V was clipped by 5 bases and J by 4 bases, with 19 bases between them. The V gene's germline CDR1 is SGHNT and CDR2 YENEEA. The CDR3 is 16 amino acids. The CDR3 reads CASSPGGSIGADTQYF. Written as DNA, the CDR3 is TGTGCCAGCAGCCCCGGGGGTAGTATCGGGGCAGATACGCAGTATTTT.

This chain links TRBV11-3 with TRBJ2-7, with 7 bases fitting TRBD1. Trimming at V came to 5 bases and at J to 2 bases, leaving 6 bases not matched to a gene. CDR3 size: 14 residues. The germline V gene has CDR1 SGHNT and CDR2 YENEEA. CDR3 DNA sequence: TGTGCCAGCAGCGCCCACAGGGGTACCTACGAGCAGTACTTC. Translated, it gives CASSAHRGTYEQYF.

This chain connects TRBV6-5 to TRBJ1-2; D possibly corresponds to TRBD1 (5 bases). In germline, CDR1 is MNHEY, CDR2 SVGAGI. V lost 8 bases, J lost 7 bases, and 26 bases lay in between. CDR3 length equals 16 residues. The CDR3 protein is CASGSSEGWGRSGYTF. Written as DNA, the CDR3 is TGTGCCAGCGGTTCCAGCGAAGGGTGGGGGAGGAGTGGCTACACCTTC.

This clone has more than one count but fewer than ten. The rearrangement joins TRBV30 to TRBJ1-3; a possible D gene is TRBD1 (6 bases). The V gene lost 2 bases and the J gene lost 2 bases, with 10 bases spanning the gap. Germline CDR1 GTSNPN, CDR2 SVGIG (reference sequence). CDR3 length: 14 amino acids. The CDR3 loop reads CAWSRQGTGNTIYF. The CDR3 DNA is TGTGCCTGGAGTCGCCAGGGGACTGGAAACACCATATATTTT.

V usage is TRBV18 and J usage is TRBJ1-5, with D possibly matching TRBD1 (6 bases). Trimming took off 2 bases at V and 4 bases at J, with 9 bases between the two ends. CDR1 KGHSH and CDR2 LQKENI come from the germline V gene. There are 14 residues in the CDR3. The CDR3 DNA follows: TGTGCCAGCTCACCAGACAGGAGAAATCAGCCCCAGCATTTT. Translating it yields CASSPDRRNQPQHF.

The chain employs TRBV9 and TRBJ1-4, with a possible D match to TRBD1 (5 bases). Germline CDR1 is SGDLS and CDR2 is YYNGEE. V was cut by 3 bases and J by 0 bases, with 12 bases left in between. The CDR3 length is 16 residues. The CDR3 DNA is TGTGCCAGCAGCGCGTCCACAGGCGCAACTAATGAAAAACTGTTTTTT. This sequence encodes CASSASTGATNEKLFF.

The chain combines TRBV14 with TRBJ1-2; TRBD1 matches 8 bases. The CDR3 loop spans 14 amino acids. Trimming took 1 base from V and 7 from J; bases not matched to a gene: 5. The germline V gene encodes CDR1 SGHDN and CDR2 FVKESK. CDR3 sequence: CASSQGRGRGGYTF. In nucleotides, the CDR3 is TGTGCCAGCAGCCAAGGCAGGGGGCGTGGTGGCTACACCTTC.